The 20 T cell receptor beta chains listed next were all sequenced from one sample in a study of radiation and T cells in renal cell carcinoma. Profiling relied on immunoSEQ multiplex PCR, and the TCRdb table lists in-frame clones only, not all of them. The sample carries more than 95,000 clones, around 81% recorded once. Specified time point: blood 2 weeks post-SBRT. Documented treatment: 15 Gy SBRT to primary tumor, nephrectomy 4 weeks later. The specimen comprised blood, sampled from a patient whose treatment included radiotherapy and nephrectomy. Every receptor here comes from a man in his fifties or sixties with renal cell carcinoma.

CDR3 sequence reads: CASSLESGNEQYF. The CDR3 nucleotides are TGCGCCAGCAGCTTGGAGTCGGGGAACGAGCAGTACTTC. J is TRBJ2-7 and V is TRBV5-1; a weak D match, TRBD2 (5 bases). The germline CDR1 and CDR2 sequences are SGHRS and YFSETQ. This CDR3 contains 13 residues. The germline V and J ends were trimmed by 0 bases and 5 bases, with 9 bases remaining between them.

The chain has TRBV5-8 and TRBJ1-2, with 12 nucleotides matching TRBD1. The CDR3 runs to 16 residues. The V and J ends lost 5 bases and 8 bases, in that order; junction bases with no gene match: 13. Germline CDR1 and CDR2: SGHTS and YDEGEE. The CDR3: CASRYYLGQGAGGYTF. The CDR3, as DNA: TGTGCCAGCAGATACTATTTGGGACAGGGGGCTGGAGGCTACACCTTC.

This chain connects TRBV29-1 to TRBJ2-1; TRBD1 agrees at 8 bases. The trim removed 5 bases at V and 5 bases at J, leaving 5 bases unmatched. CDR1 SQVTM and CDR2 ANQGSEA come from the germline V gene. This CDR3 region has 13 residues. The CDR3 DNA is TGCAGCGTTAGGACAGGGTGGGACAATGAGCAGTTCTTC. The encoded protein is CSVRTGWDNEQFF.

The chain carries TRBV27 and TRBJ1-1; TRBD1 is a possible D gene (6 bases). Looked up from germline, CDR1 is MNHEY and CDR2 is SMNVEV (reference sequence). Between the trimmed V and J ends, which lost 4 bases and 1 base, there was a span of 22 bases. This CDR3 contains 18 residues. Written as DNA, the CDR3 is TGTGCCAGCAGTTCCCGCCCCGGCAGGGGAAGGGGGAACACTGAAGCTTTCTTT. It specifies CASSSRPGRGRGNTEAFF.

For this clone: Other nucleotide sequences from this sample produce the same CDR3. The genes are TRBV6-5 and TRBJ1-5; D perhaps matches TRBD1 (6 bases). Germline V CDR1 and CDR2: MNHEY, SVGAGI. Trimming pared 6 bases from V and 0 bases from J, leaving 9 bases between. The CDR3 is 14 residues long. This CDR3 is CASSYRDSNQPQHF. The CDR3 DNA is TGTGCCAGCAGCTACAGGGATAGCAATCAGCCCCAGCATTTT.

J is TRBJ1-4 and V is TRBV5-1; TRBD1 might be the D (5 bases). Germline values: CDR1 SGHRS, CDR2 YFSETQ. CDR3 length: 15 residues. V dropped 5 bases and J dropped 6 bases, with 17 bases sitting between them. The DNA of the CDR3 is TGCGCCAGCAGTCGCTTGGGGGTCCGCTATGAAAAACTGTTTTTT. This codes for CASSRLGVRYEKLFF.

This clone was seen a few times. The chain couples TRBV11-2 to TRBJ1-2; D remains ambiguous. V was trimmed by 2 bases and J by 5 bases, leaving 15 bases between them. Germline lookup yields CDR1 SGHAT and CDR2 FQNNGV. This CDR3 is built from 15 residues. CDR3 region: CASSLTSLFGYGYTF. The CDR3, as DNA: TGTGCCAGCAGCTTAACTAGCCTATTCGGGTATGGCTACACCTTC.

This chain joins TRBV7-2 and TRBJ1-2; D not resolved. The length of the CDR3 is 14 residues. With 1 base removed from V and 1 base from J, the gap between germline ends came to 7 bases. Germline-derived CDR1 and CDR2 are SGHTA and FQGNSA. CDR3 sequence reads: CASSLGRINYGYTF. The DNA for the CDR3 is TGTGCCAGCAGCTTAGGGCGGATTAACTATGGCTACACCTTC.

This clone has a handful of counts. This chain connects TRBV5-1 to TRBJ1-1; D remains unclear. Trimming stripped 1 base from V and 1 base from J, with 11 bases between. From germline, CDR1 is SGHRS and CDR2 YFSETQ. The CDR3 runs to 15 residues. The CDR3 loop reads CASSLMAWENTEAFF. Written as DNA, the CDR3 is TGCGCCAGCAGCTTGATGGCATGGGAGAACACTGAAGCTTTCTTT.

In DNA form, the CDR3 reads TGTGCCTGGAGGCCGGGACAGGGCCCTAATGAAAAACTGTTTTTT. Protein product: CAWRPGQGPNEKLFF. The chain uses TRBV30 and TRBJ1-4; 9 bases agree with TRBD1. Per germline, CDR1 GTSNPN and CDR2 SVGIG (reference sequence). The V segment lost 3 bases and the J segment 3 bases; nucleotides outside the gene matches: 5. This CDR3 comprises 15 residues.

V and J are TRBV18 and TRBJ1-2; D is perhaps TRBD1 (5 bases). CDR1 is KGHSH, CDR2 LQKENI, per germline. Trimming removed 2 bases from V and 5 bases from J, with 21 bases in between. The CDR3 totals 17 residues. This CDR3 reads CASSPFDEGQIGYGYTF. In DNA form, the CDR3 reads TGTGCCAGCTCACCATTTGACGAGGGGCAGATCGGATATGGCTACACCTTC. The variable domain in full, with the rest retrieved from reference TRBV18 and TRBJ1-2, is NAGVMQNPRHLVRRRGQEARLRCSPMKGHSHVYWYRQLPEEGLKFMVYLQKENIIDESGMPKERFSAEFPKEGPSILRIQQVVRGDSAAYFCASSPFDEGQIGYGYTFGSGTRLTVV.

This clone was detected only a few times. The chain is built from TRBV6-5 and TRBJ1-3; D remains ambiguous. CDR1 is MNHEY, CDR2 SVGAGI, per germline. The CDR3 covers 14 residues. V was cut by 4 bases and J by 2 bases, with 9 bases left in between. The CDR3: CASSLVGTGNTIYF. DNA for the CDR3: TGTGCCAGCAGTTTAGTGGGGACTGGAAACACCATATATTTT.

The CDR3 here is CASSVDTGLIYNEQFF. CDR3 DNA sequence: TGTGCCAGCAGCGTAGACACCGGACTAATCTACAATGAGCAGTTCTTC. The rearrangement uses TRBV9 and TRBJ2-1; D possibly corresponds to TRBD2 (6 bases). The CDR3 loop spans 16 amino acids. Deletions cut 0 bases from V and 3 bases from J, with 13 bases between. Germline V lookup: CDR1 SGDLS, CDR2 YYNGEE.

The chain couples TRBV6-1 to TRBJ2-7, with 7 bases aligning to TRBD1. Germline CDR1 reads MNHNS; CDR2 reads SASEGT. This CDR3 contains 17 residues. V trimming: 3 bases; J trimming: 4 bases; junction bases outside the gene matches: 15. The CDR3 region is CASSDYEPGTVPYEQYF. The CDR3 bases are TGTGCCAGCAGTGACTACGAGCCCGGGACAGTGCCGTACGAGCAGTACTTC.

The chain uses TRBV5-4 and TRBJ1-2; D is uncertain. The CDR3 totals 14 residues. V was trimmed by 4 bases and J by 2 bases, leaving 12 bases between them. Germline V lookup: CDR1 SGHNT, CDR2 YYREEE (reference sequence). The CDR3 protein is CASSQATTNYGYTF. As DNA, the CDR3 is TGTGCCAGCAGCCAAGCAACAACGAACTATGGCTACACCTTC.

The chain links TRBV6-4 to TRBJ2-7, with 12 nucleotides matching TRBD2. CDR1 MRHNA and CDR2 SNTAGT come from the germline V gene. The CDR3 contains 13 residues. With 5 bases clipped from V and 7 bases from J, the junction kept 3 bases outside the gene matches. The DNA of the CDR3 is TGTGCCAGCAGTACACTAGCGGGGGGTGAGCAGTACTTC. Translated, it gives CASSTLAGGEQYF.

This clone was seen a single time. This chain connects TRBV6-5 to TRBJ2-1; possible D gene TRBD1, 6 bases. The germline V gene encodes CDR1 MNHEY and CDR2 SVGAGI. The CDR3 contains 14 residues. Trimming removed 0 bases at V and 10 bases at J, with 13 bases between. The CDR3 here is CASSYSYRVWEQFF. In DNA, the CDR3 is TGTGCCAGCAGTTACTCCTACAGGGTATGGGAGCAGTTCTTC.

This clone appeared a few times. V usage is TRBV6-1 and J usage is TRBJ1-2; D possibly corresponds to TRBD1 (5 bases). CDR3 length: 14 residues. The V end lost 7 bases, the J end lost 2 bases, and 14 bases lay between the germline ends. Germline loops: CDR1 MNHNS, CDR2 SASEGT. DNA of the CDR3: TGTGCCAGCATGATCTCCGGGACCAACTATGGCTACACCTTC. Translating it yields CASMISGTNYGYTF.

J is TRBJ2-7 and V is TRBV30; 12 nucleotides agree with TRBD2. Germline V CDR1 and CDR2: GTSNPN, SVGIG (reference sequence). The CDR3 contains 14 residues. Trimming took 5 bases from V and 3 from J; bases not matched to a gene: 5. CDR3 coding DNA: TGTGCCTGGGAGACTAGCGGGAGTCTCTACGAGCAGTACTTC. Protein sequence: CAWETSGSLYEQYF.

The chain uses TRBV7-3 and TRBJ2-3; D possibly matches TRBD1 or TRBD2 (5 bases each). V was trimmed by 3 bases and J by 2 bases, leaving 15 bases between them. The CDR3 runs to 16 residues. The germline gives CDR1 SGHTA, CDR2 FQGTGA. CDR3 sequence reads: CASSFSRGATTDTQYF. In DNA, the CDR3 is TGTGCCAGCAGCTTCTCGAGAGGGGCCACCACAGATACGCAGTATTTT. Full variable domain (missing parts from reference TRBV7-3 and TRBJ2-3): GAGVSQTPSNKVTEKGKYVELRCDPISGHTALYWYRQSLGQGPEFLIYFQGTGAADDSGLPNDRFFAVRPEGSVSTLKIQRTERGDSAVYLCASSFSRGATTDTQYFGPGTRLTVL.